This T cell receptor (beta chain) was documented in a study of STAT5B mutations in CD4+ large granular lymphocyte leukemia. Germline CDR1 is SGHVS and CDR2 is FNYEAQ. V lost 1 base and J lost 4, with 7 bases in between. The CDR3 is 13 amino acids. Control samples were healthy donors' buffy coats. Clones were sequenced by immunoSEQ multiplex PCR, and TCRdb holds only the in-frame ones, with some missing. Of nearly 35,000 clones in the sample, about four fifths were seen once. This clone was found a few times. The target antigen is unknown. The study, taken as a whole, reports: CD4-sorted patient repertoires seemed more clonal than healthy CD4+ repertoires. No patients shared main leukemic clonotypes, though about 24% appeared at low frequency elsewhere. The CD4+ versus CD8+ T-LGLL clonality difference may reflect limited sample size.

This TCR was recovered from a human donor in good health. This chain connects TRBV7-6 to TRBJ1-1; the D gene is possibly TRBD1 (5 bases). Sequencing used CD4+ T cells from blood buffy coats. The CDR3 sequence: CASSLGGGTEAFF. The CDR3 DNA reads TGTGCCAGCAGCTTAGGGGGGGGCACTGAAGCTTTCTTT.